These T cell receptor beta chains were read from a single sample in a study of T cells after yellow fever vaccination. Via MiXCR, TCRdb re-called the 5' RACE reads, giving one row per CDR3 protein. The sample holds hundreds of thousands of distinct CDR3 sequences; 8.7% are singletons and the top ten take about a sixth. Sequencing was performed on PBMCs, taken on the day of the first yellow fever vaccination. Receptor source: a man aged 18 to 30 who received the YFV17D yellow fever vaccine. CDR3s include the opening cysteine and the closing phenylalanine or tryptophan. A D gene is named only where the DNA matches it firmly. Expanded clones get a size class; other rows say once, few or many, or leave the size out.

>TRBJ2-3|TRBV6-5|TRBD2|many
TGTGCCAGCAGTTACTCGATCCCCACTAGCGGGGGCCTCACAGATACGCAGTATTTT
CASSYSIPTSGGLTDTQYF
>TRBJ2-2|TRBV5-1|-|many
TGCGCCAGCAGCTTGGTCCATCCCGGCGGGGAGCTGTTTTTT
CASSLVHPGGELFF
>TRBJ2-1|TRBV20-1|-|few
TGCAGCGCCAATGTTTTTGGGTGGGATGAGCAGTTCTTC
CSANVFGWDEQFF
>TRBJ2-7|TRBV4-3|TRBD2|-
TGCGCCAGCAGCCTCGAGGCAGGGATAGCGGGGGGCTACGAGCAGTACTTC
CASSLEAGIAGGYEQYF
>TRBJ2-1|TRBV28|TRBD2|-
TGTGCCAGCAGTTCCCTTAGCGGGGGAGGCAATGAGCAGTTCTTC
CASSSLSGGGNEQFF
>TRBJ2-1|TRBV20-1|TRBD2|few
TGCAGTGCCCCCGAAGGGACTAGGGGGAGACGAGAGCAGTTCTTC
CSAPEGTRGRREQFF
>TRBJ1-1|TRBV11-2|-|few
TGTGCCAGCCGCTTAGGGGGAGGGAACACTGAAGCTTTCTTT
CASRLGGGNTEAFF
>TRBJ2-3|TRBV7-9|TRBD2|few
TGTGCCAGCAGCCCACGGACTAGCGGGGGGTACACAGATACGCAGTATTTT
CASSPRTSGGYTDTQYF
>TRBJ1-2|TRBV14|-|-
TGTGCCAGCAGCCAAAAACAGGGTTTTGGGCTATATGGCTACACCTTC
CASSQKQGFGLYGYTF
>TRBJ1-2|TRBV12-3/TRBV12-4|-|many
TGTGCCAGCAGCCAGCTCTATGGCTACACCTTC
CASSQLYGYTF
>TRBJ1-2|TRBV7-2|-|-
TGTGCCAGCACGCCCCGGGAGGCCAACTATGGCTACACCTTC
CASTPREANYGYTF
>TRBJ1-2|TRBV19|TRBD1|-
TGTGCCAGTAGCCAGGGGGTAGCTAACTATGGCTACACCTTC
CASSQGVANYGYTF
>TRBJ1-5|TRBV12-3/TRBV12-4|-|many
TGTGCCAGCAGTTTCGATCGCAATCAGCCCCAGCATTTT
CASSFDRNQPQHF
>TRBJ2-3|TRBV7-6|-|-
TGTGCCAGCAGCCCACTGGGCAGGGACACAGATACGCAGTATTTT
CASSPLGRDTDTQYF
>TRBJ2-1|TRBV7-2|TRBD2|many
TGTGCCAGCAGCCCCCCTAGCGGGGGGGCTTTTATCTTC
CASSPPSGGAFIF
>TRBJ1-1|TRBV6-1|-|few
TGTGCCAGCAACCCAATGGGGGGGGCAGGGACTGAAGCTTTCTTT
CASNPMGGAGTEAFF
>TRBJ1-2|TRBV20-1|-|few
TGCAGTGCCCGGGGCAGTCAAGCTAACTATGGCTACACCTTC
CSARGSQANYGYTF
>TRBJ1-2|TRBV12-3/TRBV12-4|-|-
TGTGCCAGCACCTCCTGGGGGGGCAGGGATGGCTACACCTTC
CASTSWGGRDGYTF
>TRBJ2-7|TRBV5-1|-|few
TGCGCCAGCAGCTTGGCGGACACGTTCAGCTCCTACGAGCAGTACTTC
CASSLADTFSSYEQYF
>TRBJ2-1|TRBV5-1|-|many
TGCGCCAGCAGCTTGTGGGGGGAGCAGTTCTTC
CASSLWGEQFF
>TRBJ2-1|TRBV7-8|-|few
TGTGCCAGCGGCCTTCGTACGGGGTGGAATGAGCAGTTCTTC
CASGLRTGWNEQFF
>TRBJ1-3|TRBV6-1|-|-
TGTGCCAGCAGTGAGCGTGGATATGGAAACACCATATATTTT
CASSERGYGNTIYF
>TRBJ2-1|TRBV5-1|TRBD2|many
TGCGCCAGCAGCGTAAAGCGGGGGGAGAACAATGAGCAGTTCTTC
CASSVKRGENNEQFF
>TRBJ2-3|TRBV6-5|-|-
TGTGCCAGCAGTTACTCCGGAGGCCAGGGTGGCACAGATACGCAGTATTTT
CASSYSGGQGGTDTQYF
>TRBJ2-3|TRBV27|TRBD1|few
TGTGCCAGCAGCGGACAGGGGTCGATGGATACGCAGTATTTT
CASSGQGSMDTQYF
>TRBJ2-7|TRBV4-3|-|many
TGCGCCAGCAGCCACGCGAGCACCGGGTACTACGAGCAGTACTTC
CASSHASTGYYEQYF
>TRBJ2-2|TRBV27|TRBD1|few
TGTGCCAGCAGTTTTGCCCCAGGGGGCACGCCCGGGGAGCTGTTTTTT
CASSFAPGGTPGELFF
>TRBJ1-6|TRBV29-1|-|-
TGCAGCGTTGTTCCTTTCCTCCTCCACTTT
CSVVPFLLHF
>TRBJ1-6|TRBV7-3|-|-
TGTGCCAGCAGCATAGGGGCCGGAAATTCACCCCTCCACTTT
CASSIGAGNSPLHF
>TRBJ2-1|TRBV20-1|-|few
TGCAGTGCTAGAAATAGGAGCTCCTACAATGAGCAGTTCTTC
CSARNRSSYNEQFF
>TRBJ2-7|TRBV6-5|-|-
TGTGCCAGCAGTTACGGAAAGAACTACGAGCAGTACTTC
CASSYGKNYEQYF
>TRBJ2-7|TRBV5-1|TRBD1|few
TGCGCCAGCAGCCGAACCTACGACAGGGTTTGGCAGTACTTC
CASSRTYDRVWQYF
>TRBJ2-7|TRBV20-1|TRBD1|many
TGCAGTGCTAAGAACAGGGGGCGGTACGAGCAGTACTTC
CSAKNRGRYEQYF
>TRBJ1-5|TRBV5-6|TRBD1|-
TGTGCCAGCAGCTTCAGTTGGACAGGGGGTATTAGTCAGCCCCAGCATTTT
CASSFSWTGGISQPQHF
>TRBJ2-5|TRBV12-3/TRBV12-4|-|-
TGTGCCAGCATTAAGGATCGGGAGACCCAGTACTTC
CASIKDRETQYF
>TRBJ1-2|TRBV5-1|-|-
TGCGCCAGCAAATCGGGAGACAATAACTATGGCTACACCTTC
CASKSGDNNYGYTF
>TRBJ1-5|TRBV4-1|-|-
TGCGCCAGCAGCCAAGGTAACAGACCAATCAATCAGCCCCAGCATTTT
CASSQGNRPINQPQHF
>TRBJ2-3|TRBV27|TRBD2|few
TGTGCCAGCAGTCCTAACCTTCGACTAGCGGGGGGGCAGTCGGATACGCAGTATTTT
CASSPNLRLAGGQSDTQYF
>TRBJ1-1|TRBV7-9|-|-
TGTGCCAGCAGCTTCGTGGGGCAAAAAGCTTTCTTT
CASSFVGQKAFF
>TRBJ2-3|TRBV11-2|TRBD2|few
TGTGCCAGCAGCTTATATGCTTTGGGGACTAGGGCAGATACGCAGTATTTT
CASSLYALGTRADTQYF
>TRBJ1-1|TRBV6-2/TRBV6-3|TRBD1|many
TGTGCCAGCGCTTTACAGGGGCTCACTGAAGCTTTCTTT
CASALQGLTEAFF
>TRBJ2-2|TRBV7-8|-|-
TGTGCCAGCAGCTTCCGTAAGCTAAGCACCGGGGAGCTGTTTTTT
CASSFRKLSTGELFF
>TRBJ1-2|TRBV12-3/TRBV12-4|-|few
TGTGCCAGCAGTTTGAGGAGGTTCGCTGGCTACACCTTC
CASSLRRFAGYTF
>TRBJ2-6|TRBV10-3|-|-
TGTGCCATCAGTGGGGGAAGCTCCTCTGCTGGGGCCAACGTCCTGACTTTC
CAISGGSSSAGANVLTF
>TRBJ1-1|TRBV29-1|TRBD1|many
TGCAGCGTTGTGCTCACAGGGGTACTTCCTTTCTTT
CSVVLTGVLPFF
>TRBJ2-1|TRBV4-1|-|-
TGCGCCAGCAGCCAAGAGGGAGGACTGAGCTCCTACAATGAGCAGTTCTTC
CASSQEGGLSSYNEQFF
>TRBJ2-3|TRBV15|-|-
TGTGCCACCGACACAGATACGCAGTATTTT
CATDTDTQYF
>TRBJ1-4|TRBV7-9|TRBD1|-
TGTGCCAGCAGCTCCCGGGACAGGGCGTTTGAAAAACTGTTTTTT
CASSSRDRAFEKLFF
>TRBJ2-7|TRBV29-1|-|many
TGCAGCGTTTTCCTAGACTCAAGCTCCTACGAGCAGTACTTC
CSVFLDSSSYEQYF
>TRBJ2-1|TRBV5-1|-|-
TGCGCCAGCAGCTTGGAGGATGGGTCCTACAATGAGCAGTTCTTC
CASSLEDGSYNEQFF
>TRBJ2-1|TRBV4-3|TRBD2|few
TGCGCCAGCAGCCAGGATAAGCGGGGGGTCTACAATGAGCAGTTCTTC
CASSQDKRGVYNEQFF
>TRBJ2-3|TRBV5-5|-|-
TGTGCCAGGGGCCCGGGCATTACAACAGATACGCAGTATTTT
CARGPGITTDTQYF
>TRBJ2-3|TRBV10-3|TRBD2|-
TGTGCCATCTCCTCAGCGGGGGGGCCCCTGGATACGCAGTATTTT
CAISSAGGPLDTQYF
>TRBJ1-1|TRBV28|TRBD1|-
TGTGCCAGCAGTTTACAAGGGGGCGGCCTGAAGGCTTTCTTT
CASSLQGGGLKAFF
>TRBJ1-3|TRBV10-3|-|-
TGTGCCATCAGGTCAGGGTCCTCTGGAAACACCATATATTTT
CAIRSGSSGNTIYF
>TRBJ1-1|TRBV10-3|-|few
TGTGCCATCAGACAGGGACTTCACACTGAAGCTTTCTTT
CAIRQGLHTEAFF
>TRBJ2-7|TRBV7-9|-|many
TGTGCCAGCAGCTTTCTCCGGGGCAACGAGCAGTACTTC
CASSFLRGNEQYF
>TRBJ1-5|TRBV12-3/TRBV12-4|TRBD1|many
TGTGCCAGCAGTTTTAGTCGACAGGGCTATCAGCCCCAGCATTTT
CASSFSRQGYQPQHF
>TRBJ2-7|TRBV7-9|-|-
TGTGCCAGCAGCCATCGACGACCCGAGCAGTACTTC
CASSHRRPEQYF